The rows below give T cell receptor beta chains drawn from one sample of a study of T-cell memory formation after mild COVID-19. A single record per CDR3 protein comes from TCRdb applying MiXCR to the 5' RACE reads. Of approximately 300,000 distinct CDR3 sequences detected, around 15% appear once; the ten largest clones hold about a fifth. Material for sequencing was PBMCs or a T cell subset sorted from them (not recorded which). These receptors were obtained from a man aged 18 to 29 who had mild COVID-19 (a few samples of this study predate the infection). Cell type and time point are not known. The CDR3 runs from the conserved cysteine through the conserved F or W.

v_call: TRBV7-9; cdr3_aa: CASSAGPSETQYF
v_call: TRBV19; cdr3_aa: CASSIGGYYNEQFF
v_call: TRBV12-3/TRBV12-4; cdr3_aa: CASSLAPGGLNQPQHF
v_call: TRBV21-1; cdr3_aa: CASSKGGGLAGGQETQYF
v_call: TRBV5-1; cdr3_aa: CASSVNLRTGRETQYF
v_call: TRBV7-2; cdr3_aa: CASSLDFQPQHF
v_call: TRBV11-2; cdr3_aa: CASSSVQGRSYEQYF
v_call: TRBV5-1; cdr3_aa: CASSLGPGMAYEQYF
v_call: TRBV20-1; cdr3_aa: CSARGGNTGELFF
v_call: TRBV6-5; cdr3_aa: CASSAGGSAFF
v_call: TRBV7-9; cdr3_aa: CAIIAGSGNTIYF
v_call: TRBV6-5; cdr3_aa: CASSYSKGALYGYTF
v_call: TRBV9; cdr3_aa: CASSVDPSAANVLTF
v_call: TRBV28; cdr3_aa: CASSFKLGGIQYF
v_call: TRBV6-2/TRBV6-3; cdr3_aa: CASSYRGTPINEQFF
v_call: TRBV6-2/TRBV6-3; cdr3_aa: CASSYDGEVNNEQFF
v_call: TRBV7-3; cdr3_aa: CASSLTDRAYEQYF
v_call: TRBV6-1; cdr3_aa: CASIEGQAKETQYF
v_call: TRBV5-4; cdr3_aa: CASSSPTDTQYF
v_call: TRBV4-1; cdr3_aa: CASSLPRVLGTEAFF
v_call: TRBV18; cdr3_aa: CASSPRTGGTFSAEAFF
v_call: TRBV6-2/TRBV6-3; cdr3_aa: CASSPSGTSYGYTF
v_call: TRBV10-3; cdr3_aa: CAITGISNEQFF
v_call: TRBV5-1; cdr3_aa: CASSNWDRASSYTF
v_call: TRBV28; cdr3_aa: CASNGYTF
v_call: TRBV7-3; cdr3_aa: CASSLRREDYGYTF
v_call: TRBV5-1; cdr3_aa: CASRPGPIQETQYF
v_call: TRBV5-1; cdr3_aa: CASSLEGGVQETQYF
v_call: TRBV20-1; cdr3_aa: CSAGPADTDTQYF
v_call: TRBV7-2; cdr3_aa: CASSGYGSTNEKLFF
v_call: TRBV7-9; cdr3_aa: CASSLGPGATEAFF
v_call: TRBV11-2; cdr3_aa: CASSLSTYTGELFF
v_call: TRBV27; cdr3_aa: CASSQIGLSGANVLTF
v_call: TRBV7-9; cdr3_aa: CASTLQAGADGAQYF
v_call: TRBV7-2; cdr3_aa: CASSRDRTLLETQYF
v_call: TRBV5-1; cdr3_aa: CASSLAETRQETQYF
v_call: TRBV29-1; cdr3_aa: CSVSLWNTEAFF
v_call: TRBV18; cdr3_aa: CASSPGGTANYGYTF
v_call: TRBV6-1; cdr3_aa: CASSEDVRWAQHF
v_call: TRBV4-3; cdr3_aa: CASSRTPGQGRYEQYF
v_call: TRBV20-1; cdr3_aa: CSAISHDSPNQPQHF
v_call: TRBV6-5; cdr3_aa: CASSRGSLAKNIQYF
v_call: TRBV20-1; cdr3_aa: CSARLGGAHSYNSPLHF
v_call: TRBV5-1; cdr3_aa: CASRTGGTDTQYF
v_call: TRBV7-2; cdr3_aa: CASSLRGNENTEAFF
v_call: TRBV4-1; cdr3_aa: CASSQGAVLSGANVLTF
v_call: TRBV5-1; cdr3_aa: CASSLVASGVADTQYF
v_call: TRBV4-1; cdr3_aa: CASSQLPGVREKLFF
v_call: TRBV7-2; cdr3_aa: CASSQGLVGETQYF
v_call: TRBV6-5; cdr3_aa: CASSYSVTGGYEQYF
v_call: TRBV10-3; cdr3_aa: CATRGGFRDEQFF
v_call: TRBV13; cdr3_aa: CASSPASGPSTDTQYF
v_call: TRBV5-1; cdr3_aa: CASSLERTNTDTQYF
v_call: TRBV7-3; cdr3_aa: CASSVDRGKLAGIQETQYF
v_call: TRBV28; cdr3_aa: CASMVSPDLSYGTDTQYF